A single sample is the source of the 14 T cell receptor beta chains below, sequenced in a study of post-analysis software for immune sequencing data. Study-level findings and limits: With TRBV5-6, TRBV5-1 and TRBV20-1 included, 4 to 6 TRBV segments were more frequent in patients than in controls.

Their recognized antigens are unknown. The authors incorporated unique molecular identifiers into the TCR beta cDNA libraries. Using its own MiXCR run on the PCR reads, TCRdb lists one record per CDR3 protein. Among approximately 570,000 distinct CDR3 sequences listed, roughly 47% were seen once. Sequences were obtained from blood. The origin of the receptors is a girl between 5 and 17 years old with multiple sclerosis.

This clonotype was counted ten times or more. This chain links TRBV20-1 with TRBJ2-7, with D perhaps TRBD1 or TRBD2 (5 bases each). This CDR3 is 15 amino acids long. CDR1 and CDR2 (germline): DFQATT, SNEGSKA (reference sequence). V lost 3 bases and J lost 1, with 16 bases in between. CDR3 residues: CSARALGVGSYEQYF. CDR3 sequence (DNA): TGCAGTGCTAGGGCACTAGGGGTAGGGTCCTACGAGCAGTACTTC.

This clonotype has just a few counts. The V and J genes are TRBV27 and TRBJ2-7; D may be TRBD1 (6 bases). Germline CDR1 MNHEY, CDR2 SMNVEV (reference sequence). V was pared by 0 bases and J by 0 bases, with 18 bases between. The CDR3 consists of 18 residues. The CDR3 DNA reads TGTGCCAGCAGTTTATCCCCTTTCCCAGGGGCCGCCTCCTACGAGCAGTACTTC. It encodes CASSLSPFPGAASYEQYF.

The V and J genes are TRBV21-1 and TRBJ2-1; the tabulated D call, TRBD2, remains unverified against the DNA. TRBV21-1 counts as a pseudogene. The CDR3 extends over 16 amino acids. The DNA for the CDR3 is TGTGCCAGCACCAAGGGCGGGAGGGCCCTCTACAATGAGCAGTTCTTC. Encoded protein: CASTKGGRALYNEQFF.

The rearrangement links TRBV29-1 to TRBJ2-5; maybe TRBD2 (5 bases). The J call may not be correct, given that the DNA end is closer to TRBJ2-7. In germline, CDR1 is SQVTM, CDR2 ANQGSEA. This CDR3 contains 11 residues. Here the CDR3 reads CSVGEGYEQYF. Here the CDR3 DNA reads TGCAGCGTTGGAGAGGGCTACGAGCAGTACTTC.

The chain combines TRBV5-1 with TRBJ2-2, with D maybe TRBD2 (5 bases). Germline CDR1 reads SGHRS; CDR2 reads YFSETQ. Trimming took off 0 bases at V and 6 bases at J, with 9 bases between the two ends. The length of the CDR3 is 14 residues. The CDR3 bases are TGCGCCAGCAGCTTGGATGGGAGTCCCGGGGAGCTGTTTTTT. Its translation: CASSLDGSPGELFF. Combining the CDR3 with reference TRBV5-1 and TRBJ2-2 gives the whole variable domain KAGVTQTPRYLIKTRGQQVTLSCSPISGHRSVSWYQQTPGQGLQFLFEYFSETQRNKGNFPGRFSGRQFSNSRSEMNVSTLELGDSALYLCASSLDGSPGELFFGEGSRLTVL.

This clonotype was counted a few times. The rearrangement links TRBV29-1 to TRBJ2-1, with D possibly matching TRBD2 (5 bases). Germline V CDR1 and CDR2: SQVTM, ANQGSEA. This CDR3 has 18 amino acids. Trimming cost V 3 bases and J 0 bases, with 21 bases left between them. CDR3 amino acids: CSVDNFPGVGRSYNEQFF. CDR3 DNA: TGCAGCGTTGATAACTTCCCCGGGGTGGGTCGCTCCTACAATGAGCAGTTCTTC.

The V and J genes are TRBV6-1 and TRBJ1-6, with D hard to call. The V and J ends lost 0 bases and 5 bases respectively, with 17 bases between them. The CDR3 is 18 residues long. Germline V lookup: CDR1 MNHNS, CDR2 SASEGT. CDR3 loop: CASSEAVRSLSNNSPLHF. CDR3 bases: TGTGCCAGCAGTGAAGCAGTCCGGTCACTATCCAATAATTCACCCCTCCACTTT.

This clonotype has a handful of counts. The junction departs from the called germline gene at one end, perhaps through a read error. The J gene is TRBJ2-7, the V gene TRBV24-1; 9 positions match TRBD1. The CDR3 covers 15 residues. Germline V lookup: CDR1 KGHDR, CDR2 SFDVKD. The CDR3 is CATIDPGQGLYEQYF. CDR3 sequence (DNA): TGTGCCACCATTGATCCGGGACAGGGACTCTACGAGCAGTACTTC.

This CDR3 reads CASSLEGTYNEQFF. CDR3 sequence (DNA): TGCGCCAGCAGCTTGGAGGGGACCTACAATGAGCAGTTCTTC. The rearrangement links TRBV5-1 to TRBJ2-1; weak D call: TRBD1 (5 bases). Per germline, CDR1 SGHRS and CDR2 YFSETQ. Trimming pared 0 bases from V and 2 bases from J, leaving 6 bases between. The CDR3 is 14 residues long.

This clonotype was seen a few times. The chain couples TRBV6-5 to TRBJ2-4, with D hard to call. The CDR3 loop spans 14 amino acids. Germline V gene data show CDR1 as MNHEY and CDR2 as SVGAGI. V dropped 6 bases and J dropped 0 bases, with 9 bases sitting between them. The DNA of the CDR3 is TGTGCCAGCAGAACAACAGTAGCCAAAAACATTCAGTACTTC. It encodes CASRTTVAKNIQYF.

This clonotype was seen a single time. CDR3 coding DNA: TGTGCCAGCAGCAAACTGGGGGTAATGGACACTGAAGCTTTCTTT. Protein product: CASSKLGVMDTEAFF. The chain links TRBV7-9 to TRBJ1-1, with D possibly TRBD1 on 5 matching bases. V lost 5 bases to trimming and J lost 3 bases, with 16 bases between them. The CDR3 runs 15 residues. Germline V CDR1 and CDR2: SEHNR, FQNEAQ (reference sequence). Using reference TRBV7-9 and TRBJ1-1 for the parts outside the CDR3, the full variable domain is DTGVSQNPRHKITKRGQNVTFRCDPISEHNRLYWYRQTLGQGPEFLTYFQNEAQLEKSRLLSDRFSAERPKGSFSTLEIQRTEQGDSAMYLCASSKLGVMDTEAFFGQGTRLTVV.

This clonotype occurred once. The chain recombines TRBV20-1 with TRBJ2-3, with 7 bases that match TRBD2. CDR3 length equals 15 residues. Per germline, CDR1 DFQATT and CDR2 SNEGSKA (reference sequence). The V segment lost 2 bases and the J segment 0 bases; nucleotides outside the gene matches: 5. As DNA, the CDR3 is TGCAGTGCTAGATTAAGACTAGCTAGCACAGATACGCAGTATTTT. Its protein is CSARLRLASTDTQYF.

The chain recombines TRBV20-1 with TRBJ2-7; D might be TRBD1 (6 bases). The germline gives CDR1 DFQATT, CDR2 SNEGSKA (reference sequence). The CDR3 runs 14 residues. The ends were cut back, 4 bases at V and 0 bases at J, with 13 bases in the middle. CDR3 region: CSATDLDSSYEQYF. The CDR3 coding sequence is TGCAGTGCTACAGACTTGGACAGCTCCTACGAGCAGTACTTC.

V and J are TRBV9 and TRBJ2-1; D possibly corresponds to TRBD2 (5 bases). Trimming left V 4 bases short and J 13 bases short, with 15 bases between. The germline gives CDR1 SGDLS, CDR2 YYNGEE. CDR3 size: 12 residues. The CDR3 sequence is CASSHPRETQFF. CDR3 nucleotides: TGTGCCAGCAGCCACCCTAGGGAGACCCAGTTCTTC.